Below, 10 T cell receptor beta chains from the same sample are listed, as sequenced in a study of blood T cells in healthy people across ages (dated by TCRdb to about 2015). Library preparation employed 5' RACE. Sequencing instrument: Illumina HiSeq 2500. A second PCR of roughly 7 to 11 cycles was run with a J-beta primer mix and a sample-barcoded 5' primer. TCRdb reworked the public reads: Q25 trimming with fastp, MiXCR clone assembly, productive beta chains retained. Identical CDR3 protein sequences are pooled into one entry, listed with their most common genes and DNA. The sample data list 1.6 million or so distinct CDR3 sequences, and 34% of these were observed just once. The ten largest clonotypes hold around 11% of the sample. Sample: blood. The origin of the receptors is a young woman in good health.

The chain recombines TRBV6-1 with TRBJ1-4; 9 nucleotides agree with TRBD1. CDR3 length: 15 residues. The germline CDR1 and CDR2 sequences are MNHNS and SASEGT. The V segment lost 8 bases and the J segment 10 bases; nucleotides outside the gene matches: 14. The CDR3 DNA sequence: TGTGCCAGCGCCGTGACAGGGACAGGGAGTGTAAAACTGTTTTTT. It translates to CASAVTGTGSVKLFF.

This chain connects TRBV28 to TRBJ2-1; a possible D gene is TRBD2 (6 bases). Trimming removed 4 bases at V and 0 bases at J, with 16 bases between. The CDR3 spans 17 residues. Looked up from germline, CDR1 is MDHEN and CDR2 is SYDVKM. The CDR3 sequence is CASSSSRRAVSYNEQFF. In DNA, the CDR3 is TGTGCCAGCAGTTCTTCCCGGAGGGCCGTCTCCTACAATGAGCAGTTCTTC.

V usage is TRBV5-1 and J usage is TRBJ1-1; TRBD1 agrees at 8 bases. With 3 bases clipped from V and 4 bases from J, the junction kept 5 bases outside the gene matches. Germline V gene sequence: CDR1 SGHRS, CDR2 YFSETQ. The CDR3 loop spans 14 amino acids. CDR3 protein: CASSSNRGGTEAFF. For the CDR3, the DNA is TGCGCCAGCAGCTCAAACAGGGGGGGCACTGAAGCTTTCTTT.

This clonotype was found a few times. This sequence joins TRBV20-1 and TRBJ2-5; 11 bases line up with TRBD2. The CDR3 is made up of 16 amino acids. V shed 1 base and J 2 bases; nucleotides not matched to a gene: 6. Looked up from germline, CDR1 is DFQATT and CDR2 is SNEGSKA (reference sequence). Here the CDR3 DNA reads TGCAGTGCTAGAGTTGGACTAGCGGGTATACAAGAGACCCAGTACTTC. This codes for CSARVGLAGIQETQYF.

The CDR3 bases are TGCAGCGTTGACCGGGCAGGCGGTAAGGGAGGGCAGTACTTC. Its protein product is CSVDRAGGKGGQYF. V is TRBV29-1 and J is TRBJ2-4; 7 bases fit TRBD2. Germline assignment: CDR1 SQVTM and CDR2 ANQGSEA. Trimming at V came to 3 bases and at J to 13 bases, leaving 15 bases not matched to a gene. The CDR3 sequence is 14 residues long.

This clonotype was counted between two and nine times. This chain joins TRBV20-1 and TRBJ2-7; 10 bases fit TRBD2. V lost 7 bases to trimming and J lost 6 bases; unmatched junction nucleotides: 12. Germline CDR1 reads DFQATT; CDR2 reads SNEGSKA (reference sequence). The CDR3 loop spans 14 amino acids. The CDR3 nucleotides are TGCAGTGTGGTCGCTCTAGCGGGAGTCCGCGAGCAGTACTTC. This codes for CSVVALAGVREQYF.

This sequence joins TRBV12-3 or TRBV12-4 and TRBJ2-1; 9 nucleotides match TRBD1. CDR3 length equals 14 residues. Unmatched junction bases numbered 8, after V lost 8 bases and J lost 6 bases. Here the CDR3 reads CASLLGTGRNEQFF. As DNA, the CDR3 is TGTGCCAGCCTATTAGGGACAGGGCGCAATGAGCAGTTCTTC.

The chain combines TRBV20-1 with TRBJ1-2; 8 bases are shared with TRBD1. The CDR3 covers 11 residues. Germline CDR1 and CDR2: DFQATT and SNEGSKA (reference sequence). The DNA of the CDR3 is TGCGGGTCCCAGGGGGCCCAAGGCTACACCTTC. This sequence encodes CGSQGAQGYTF.

This rearrangement joins TRBV7-2 to TRBJ2-4; the D is unclear. The V gene lost 5 bases and the J gene lost 0 bases, with 8 bases spanning the gap. Germline V lookup: CDR1 SGHTA, CDR2 FQGNSA. There are 14 residues in the CDR3. This CDR3 is CASSKGLAKNIQYF. For the CDR3, the DNA is TGTGCCAGCAGCAAGGGTCTAGCCAAAAACATTCAGTACTTC.

This clonotype was seen a single time. The chain has TRBV15 and TRBJ2-1; D not resolved. V dropped 8 bases and J dropped 7 bases, with 6 bases sitting between them. The CDR3 spans 10 residues. Germline values: CDR1 LNHNV, CDR2 YYDKDF (reference sequence). DNA for the CDR3: TGTGCCACCGGGAAAAATGAGCAGTTCTTC. Protein: CATGKNEQFF.